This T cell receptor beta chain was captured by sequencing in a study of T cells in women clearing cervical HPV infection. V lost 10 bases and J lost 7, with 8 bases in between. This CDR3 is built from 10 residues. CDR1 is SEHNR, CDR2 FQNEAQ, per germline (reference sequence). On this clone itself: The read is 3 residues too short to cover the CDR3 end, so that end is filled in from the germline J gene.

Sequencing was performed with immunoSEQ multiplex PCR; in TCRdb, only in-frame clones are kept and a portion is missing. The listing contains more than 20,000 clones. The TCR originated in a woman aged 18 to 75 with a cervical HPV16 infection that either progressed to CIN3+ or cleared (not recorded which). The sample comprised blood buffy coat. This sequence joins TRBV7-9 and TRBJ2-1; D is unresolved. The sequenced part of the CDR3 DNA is TGTGCCACCCAAGGGAATGAG. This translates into CATQGNE. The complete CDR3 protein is CATQGNEQFF.